A selection of T cell receptor beta chains follows, all from one sample in a study of PD-L1 blockade in urothelial cancer. The protocol was immunoSEQ multiplex PCR, while the TCRdb copy is restricted to in-frame clones and leaves out a portion. The data hold tens of thousands of clones, with more than 80% observed a single time. Here the sequenced sample was PBMCs, taken around atezolizumab (anti-PD-L1) treatment. The source of these receptors is a man in his sixties or seventies with urothelial cancer. The CDR3 runs from the conserved cysteine through the conserved F or W. Fields, in order: clone size, D gene, J gene, V gene, CDR3 protein, CDR3 DNA. A D gene is named only where the DNA matches it firmly. Clone size appears in some rows only: once, few, many, or a class for an expanded clone.

>NA|TRBD2|TRBJ2-1|TRBV6-1
CASSERGGSYNEQFF
TGTGCCAGCAGTGAGCGGGGGGGCTCCTACAATGAGCAGTTCTTC
>NA|TRBD2|TRBJ2-2|TRBV2
CASSASGGVRTGELFF
TGTGCCAGCAGTGCCAGCGGGGGGGTACGGACCGGGGAGCTGTTTTTT
>NA|NA|TRBJ2-3|TRBV7-2
CASSPGASTDTQYF
TGTGCCAGCAGCCCTGGGGCTAGCACAGATACGCAGTATTTT
>NA|TRBD1|TRBJ1-5|TRBV7-2
CASSLRQGSQPQHF
TGTGCCAGCAGCTTACGACAGGGAAGTCAGCCCCAGCATTTT
>NA|TRBD1|TRBJ2-4|TRBV7-2
CASSMGQGGDIQYF
TGTGCCAGCAGCATGGGACAGGGTGGGGACATTCAGTACTTC
>NA|TRBD2|TRBJ2-1|TRBV7-2
CASSLMLAGGDEQFF
TGTGCCAGCAGCTTGATGCTAGCGGGAGGGGATGAGCAGTTCTTC
>NA|NA|TRBJ2-2|TRBV4-1
CASSQDQTSLNTGELFF
TGCGCCAGCAGCCAAGATCAAACTAGCCTTAACACCGGGGAGCTGTTTTTT
>NA|TRBD2|TRBJ2-3|TRBV15
CATKKRGGSSSTDTQYF
TGTGCCACGAAGAAGCGGGGGGGTTCTTCTAGCACAGATACGCAGTATTTT
>NA|NA|TRBJ1-1|TRBV6-5
CASSYQRGGRDEAFF
TGTGCCAGCAGTTACCAGAGGGGGGGCAGAGATGAAGCTTTCTTT
>NA|NA|TRBJ2-2|TRBV6-1
CASSGVVWTGELFF
TGTGCCAGCAGTGGAGTTGTATGGACCGGGGAGCTGTTTTTT
>NA|TRBD2|TRBJ2-1|TRBV4-3
CASSRARGGPLVIEQFF
TGCGCCAGCAGCCGGGCAAGGGGAGGGCCTCTTGTCATCGAGCAGTTCTTC
>NA|NA|TRBJ2-7|TRBV9
CASSVAADSYEQYF
TGTGCCAGCAGCGTAGCCGCGGATTCCTACGAGCAGTACTTC
>NA|NA|TRBJ2-7|TRBV10-3
CAISESGSYEQYF
TGTGCCATCAGTGAGTCTGGGAGTTACGAGCAGTACTTC
>NA|TRBD2|TRBJ2-2|TRBV18
CASRRAGGINTGELFF
TGTGCCAGTCGCAGAGCGGGAGGCATTAACACCGGGGAGCTGTTTTTT
>once|TRBD1|TRBJ1-5|TRBV7-2
CASSRTGGNQPQHF
TGTGCCAGCAGCCGGACAGGCGGAAATCAGCCCCAGCATTTT
>NA|NA|TRBJ2-5|TRBV18
CASSPPSQAKETQYF
TGTGCCAGCTCACCGCCATCCCAAGCAAAAGAGACCCAGTACTTC
>NA|NA|TRBJ1-5|TRBV5-6
CASSFSPGRDQPQHF
TGTGCCAGCAGCTTTTCCCCAGGGCGAGATCAGCCCCAGCATTTT
>NA|NA|TRBJ2-1|TRBV7-3
CATSNGQGYNEQFF
TGTGCCACCTCCAACGGGCAGGGGTACAATGAGCAGTTCTTC
>NA|TRBD1|TRBJ2-1|TRBV27
CASSFSTGGHEQFF
TGTGCCAGCAGTTTCTCGACAGGGGGACACGAGCAGTTCTTC
>NA|NA|TRBJ2-5|TRBV7-5
CARSLDTQRQETQYF
TGTGCCAGAAGCTTAGATACACAGAGACAAGAGACCCAGTACTTC
>NA|NA|TRBJ2-3|TRBV2
CASKRSFTDTQYF
TGTGCCAGCAAGAGGTCATTCACAGATACGCAGTATTTT
>NA|NA|TRBJ1-1|TRBV23-1
CASSHPGGNTEAFF
TGCGCCAGCAGTCACCCCGGGGGGAACACTGAAGCTTTCTTT
>NA|TRBD2|TRBJ2-1|TRBV28
CASSRHGGTSGGVNEQFF
TGTGCCAGCAGTAGACACGGCGGGACTAGCGGGGGGGTGAATGAGCAGTTCTTC
>NA|NA|TRBJ2-7|TRBV5-1
CASSISPTGNSYEQYF
TGCGCCAGCAGCATCAGCCCGACAGGAAATAGCTACGAGCAGTACTTC
>few|NA|TRBJ2-1|TRBV5-4
CASSLGGTSSYNEQFF
TGTGCCAGCAGCTTGGGAGGGACATCCTCCTACAATGAGCAGTTCTTC
>NA|NA|TRBJ2-1|TRBV11-3
CASSLSTSKSDEQFF
TGTGCCAGCAGCTTGAGCACTAGTAAGTCAGATGAGCAGTTCTTC
>NA|NA|TRBJ2-7|TRBV11-2
CASSLAQGEQYF
TGTGCCAGCAGCTTAGCACAGGGCGAGCAGTACTTC
>NA|TRBD2|TRBJ2-3|TRBV5-1
CASSLGLAEFTDTQYF
TGCGCCAGCAGCTTGGGACTAGCGGAGTTTACAGATACGCAGTATTTT
>NA|NA|TRBJ2-7|TRBV6-5
CASSGGLGNEQYF
TGTGCCAGCAGTGGGGGACTGGGGAACGAGCAGTACTTC
>NA|NA|TRBJ1-2|TRBV4-1
CASSQERGAGANYGYTF
TGCGCCAGCAGCCAAGAAAGGGGTGCCGGAGCTAACTATGGCTACACCTTC
>NA|NA|TRBJ2-1|TRBV28
CASSHRGYEQFF
TGTGCCAGCAGCCATAGGGGATATGAGCAGTTCTTC